Detailed here is one TCR beta chain. This table comes from immunoSEQ multiplex PCR, and its TCRdb copy is limited to in-frame clones, with some not included. Of some 130,000 clones detected, more than 75% appear once; the ten largest clones hold around 6%. The data were obtained in a study of radiation and T cells in renal cell carcinoma. Time point defined: blood 2 weeks post-SBRT. Treatment defined: 15 Gy SBRT to primary tumor, nephrectomy 4 weeks later. This renal cell carcinoma was of the clear cell type. Trimming pared 5 bases from V and 3 bases from J, leaving 11 bases between. CDR3 length: 13 residues. Germline V gene sequence: CDR1 SGHVS, CDR2 FNYEAQ.

Specimen: blood, collected from a patient whose treatment included radiotherapy and nephrectomy. This TCR was recovered from a woman in her 70s with renal cell carcinoma. The rearrangement joins TRBV7-6 to TRBJ2-7; D is unresolved. The CDR3: CASSMSLSYEQYF. The CDR3, as DNA: TGTGCCAGCAGCATGTCCCTGAGCTACGAGCAGTACTTC.